This TCR beta chain is drawn from a study of cytomegalovirus exposure and HLA in healthy donors. General study findings and limits: Most sequenced TCRs were rare (though some public TCRs occurred in many donors).

Points on this clone: Its antigen is unknown.

J lost 4 bases, V lost 5 bases, and 3 bases had no gene match. Germline CDR1 is MNHEY and CDR2 is SVGAGI. The CDR3 has 13 residues. Measured with immunoSEQ multiplex PCR; TCRdb has only the in-frame clones, and not every one. The table lists about 180,000 clones, around 85% of them singletons. Material: PBMCs. The TCR comes from a man aged 18 to 30 in good health and CMV-seropositive. The chain carries TRBV6-5 and TRBJ1-1; 8 bases are shared with TRBD1. DNA for the CDR3: TGTGCCAGCAGTCCCACAGGGGGCACTGAAGCTTTCTTT. Residues: CASSPTGGTEAFF.